The T cell receptor beta chain under discussion was sequenced for a study of cytomegalovirus exposure and HLA in healthy donors. General study results and limits: An assumption of roughly uniform sequencing depth across donors underlay the presence/absence analyses. The authors considered a cluster of highly shared sequence variants likely to be a sequencing artifact.

There are 14 residues in the CDR3. V lost 4 bases and J lost 2, with 11 bases in between. The germline V gene has CDR1 ENHRY and CDR2 SYGVKD. Remarks on this clone: Its target is not known.

Researchers ran the PCR with 60 Vbeta and 13 Jbeta primers. Sequencing used immunoSEQ multiplex PCR; TCRdb keeps in-frame clones, though not all of them. Altogether around 100,000 clones are present, roughly 80% being singletons, with the ten largest covering under 4.5%. The TCR comes from a man aged 50-59 years in good health and CMV-seropositive. The J gene is TRBJ1-2, the V gene TRBV10-3; D is undetermined. The sequenced material came from PBMCs. For the CDR3, the DNA is TGTGCCATCAGTGCCTCGACATCGAACTATGGCTACACCTTC. It codes for CAISASTSNYGYTF.